The T cell receptor beta chain under discussion was sequenced for a study of human T cells and chemical hapten exposure. A few counts support this clonotype. Germline is not matched at one junction end, which may reflect a read error. From the RACE reads, TCRdb called clonotypes with MiXCR, one entry per CDR3 protein. This table holds 85,000 to 100,000 distinct CDR3 sequences, 9.5% to 11% found once. The CDR3 extends over 11 amino acids. CDR1 is SGHNT and CDR2 is YYREEE in the germline V gene (reference sequence). Stated time point: patch test 2, 6 weeks after DPC sensitization. Treatment specified: therapeutic diphenylcyclopropenone sensitization with weekly scalp DPC. Each patch test followed a blood draw.

This sample comprised whole blood, obtained in connection with sensitization to the hapten diphenylcyclopropenone (DPC). The V and J genes are TRBV5-4 and TRBJ1-1; 7 bases map to TRBD1. This sequence originates from a man between 40 and 49 years old with alopecia areata. Some clones in this sample may be carry-over from other donors' samples. The CDR3 bases are TGTGCCAGCAGCGCGGGACAGTCCCCTATCTTT. Its protein is CASSAGQSPIF. Based on the CDR3 plus reference TRBV5-4 and TRBJ1-1, the full variable domain is ETGVTQSPTHLIKTRGQQVTLRCSSQSGHNTVSWYQQALGQGPQFIFQYYREEENGRGNFPPRFSGLQFPNYSSELNVNALELDDSALYLCASSAGQSPIFGQGTRLTVV.